This T cell receptor (beta chain) was obtained from a study of blood T cell repertoires in COVID-19. The wider study: The samples span acute and convalescent COVID-19 from the United States, Italy and Spain. Sources were T cells, B-cell-depleted T cells, or PBMCs; the material itself was cDNA or gDNA.

As originally analysed: Amplification from reference gene primers served as the basis for estimated nucleated cell counts. The data were produced by immunoSEQ multiplex PCR, yet TCRdb's version contains in-frame clones alone and is incomplete. V, J and clone size are taken as reported in that table, and D and trimming were inferred from the DNA itself. Of 65,000 to 70,000 clones in the sample, 75% to 85% were seen once. V shed 3 bases and J shed 3 bases, with 12 bases lying between them. The CDR3 consists of 15 residues. Germline CDR1 is LNHDA and CDR2 is SQIVND (reference sequence). This receptor was obtained from a human donor in a cohort sampled during active COVID-19. The chain employs TRBV19 and TRBJ1-5; unclear D gene. Input material: peripheral blood. The CDR3 protein is CASSIDGGYNQPQHF. The CDR3 DNA reads TGTGCCAGTAGTATCGACGGAGGCTACAATCAGCCCCAGCATTTT.